Presented here are 11 T cell receptor beta chains from one specimen sequenced in a study of T cells in Graves' hyperthyroidism and ophthalmopathy (dated by TCRdb to about 2019). To prepare the library, multiplex PCR was applied. Sequencer: Illumina HiSeq 2000. The TCR beta CDR3 regions were amplified from RNA transcripts. For the first round of RT-PCR on the TCR CDR3, the HTBI primer set was used together with the Qiagen OneStep RT-PCR kit. TCRdb took the public reads, trimmed them with fastp at Q25, ran MiXCR for clone calling and kept in-frame beta chains. Every CDR3 protein is listed once, alongside the most common genes and DNA of its rows. Across this sample there are hundreds of thousands of distinct CDR3 sequences, with about a fifth seen only once. The top ten clones comprise around a third of the sample. Sample: blood. Receptors originate from a young man with Graves' ophthalmopathy.

V gene TRBV4-2 combines with J gene TRBJ2-7; D uncertain. The CDR3 loop spans 14 amino acids. Germline CDR1 is LGHNA and CDR2 is YNFKEQ. V shed 0 bases and J shed 5 bases, with 11 bases lying between them. The CDR3 DNA reads as TGTGCCAGCAGCCAAGAACCCGGGTCAAACGAGCAGTACTTC. This gives the protein CASSQEPGSNEQYF.

The chain couples TRBV7-2 to TRBJ1-5; D is undetermined. V was clipped by 3 bases and J by 5 bases, with 8 bases between them. The CDR3 extends over 13 amino acids. Germline CDR1 and CDR2: SGHTA and FQGNSA. The CDR3, as DNA: TGTGCCAGCAGCTTGAACAGCGATCAGCCCCAGCATTTT. This encodes CASSLNSDQPQHF.

This chain uses TRBV27 with TRBJ2-5; D is perhaps TRBD1 or TRBD2 (5 bases each). Germline V gene lookup returns CDR1 MNHEY and CDR2 SMNVEV (reference sequence). The CDR3 sequence is 13 residues long. Trimming shortened V by 5 bases and J by 6 bases, and 13 bases separated the two germline ends. The CDR3 bases are TGTGCCAGCAGTCCGGGACCGGCCAAGACCCAGTACTTC. Protein sequence: CASSPGPAKTQYF.

This chain uses TRBV20-1 with TRBJ2-1; 7 bases line up with TRBD2. This CDR3 contains 14 residues. The V segment lost 0 bases and the J segment 13 bases; nucleotides outside the gene matches: 12. Germline V lookup: CDR1 DFQATT, CDR2 SNEGSKA (reference sequence). The CDR3 loop reads CSARDGGRGETQFF. DNA for the CDR3: TGCAGTGCTAGAGATGGGGGGAGGGGAGAGACCCAGTTCTTC.

The table lists this clonotype with a few counts. The DNA of the CDR3 is TGCAGCGTTGAAGTTTTGGAGGCTAGTGGGTATATGGAGACCCAGTACTTC. Amino acid sequence: CSVEVLEASGYMETQYF. This chain uses TRBV29-1 with TRBJ2-5; D may be TRBD2 (5 bases). The CDR3 is 17 residues long. Germline CDR1 SQVTM, CDR2 ANQGSEA. Trimming shortened V by 1 base and J by 5 bases, and 23 bases separated the two germline ends.

This clonotype showed up just a few times. This rearrangement joins TRBV20-1 to TRBJ2-7; 9 nucleotides align to TRBD2. CDR1 and CDR2 (germline): DFQATT, SNEGSKA (reference sequence). This CDR3 has 16 amino acids. With 1 base clipped from V and 5 bases from J, the junction kept 12 bases outside the gene matches. CDR3 in DNA: TGCAGTGCTAGAGGCTTTTTAGCGGGAGTAGGCAACGAGCAGTACTTC. It codes for CSARGFLAGVGNEQYF.

This chain links TRBV9 with TRBJ2-7; D may be TRBD2 (5 bases). V dropped 6 bases and J dropped 0 bases, with 13 bases sitting between them. CDR1 is SGDLS, CDR2 YYNGEE, per germline. This CDR3 comprises 14 residues. The CDR3 protein is CASNPSGFSYEQYF. CDR3 DNA sequence: TGTGCCAGCAATCCTTCGGGGTTCTCCTACGAGCAGTACTTC.

V and J are TRBV4-3 and TRBJ2-7, with 8 bases that match TRBD1. Germline V gene data show CDR1 as LGHNA and CDR2 as YSLEER. CDR3 size: 16 residues. Germline trimming cut 0 bases from V and 2 bases from J; bases unmatched to any gene: 6. In nucleotides, the CDR3 is TGCGCCAGCAGCCAAGAGGACAGGGCGGGCCCCTACGAGCAGTACTTC. Residues: CASSQEDRAGPYEQYF.

The CDR3 spells CAAKVPAYEQYF. As DNA, the CDR3 is TGCGCCGCGAAGGTCCCAGCCTACGAGCAGTACTTC. The chain has TRBV20-1 and TRBJ2-7; D not resolved. CDR1 and CDR2 (germline): DFQATT, SNEGSKA (reference sequence). CDR3 size: 12 residues.

This clonotype was observed many times. CDR3 bases: TGTGCCAGCAGTCTGGAGAGTTCTGGACCTCGGCCCCAGCATTTT. It encodes CASSLESSGPRPQHF. The rearrangement links TRBV28 to TRBJ1-5, with D unclear. The CDR3 covers 15 residues. V was cut by 5 bases and J by 9 bases, with 20 bases left in between. Germline CDR1 is MDHEN and CDR2 is SYDVKM.

By sample fraction, this clonotype is medium-sized (0.01 to 0.1%). The chain joins TRBV28 to TRBJ2-5; the D is unclear. Trimming shortened V by 4 bases and J by 4 bases, and 16 bases separated the two germline ends. This CDR3 has 15 amino acids. Germline loops: CDR1 MDHEN, CDR2 SYDVKM. The CDR3 loop reads CASSSETEKRETQYF. The CDR3 bases are TGTGCCAGCAGTTCCGAGACGGAAAAGCGAGAGACCCAGTACTTC.